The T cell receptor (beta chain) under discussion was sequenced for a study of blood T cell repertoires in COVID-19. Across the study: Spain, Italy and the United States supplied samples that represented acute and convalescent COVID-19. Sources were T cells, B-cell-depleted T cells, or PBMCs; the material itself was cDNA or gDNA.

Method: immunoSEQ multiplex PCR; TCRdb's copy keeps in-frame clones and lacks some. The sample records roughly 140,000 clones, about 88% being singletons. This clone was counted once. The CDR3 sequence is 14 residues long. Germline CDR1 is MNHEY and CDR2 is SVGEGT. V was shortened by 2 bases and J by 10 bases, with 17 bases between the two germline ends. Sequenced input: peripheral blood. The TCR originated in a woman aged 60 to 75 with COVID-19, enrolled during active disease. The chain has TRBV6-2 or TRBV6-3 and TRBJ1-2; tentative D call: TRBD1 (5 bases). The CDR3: CASSYRRGREDYTF. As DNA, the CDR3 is TGTGCCAGCAGTTACCGGAGGGGAAGGGAAGACTACACCTTC.